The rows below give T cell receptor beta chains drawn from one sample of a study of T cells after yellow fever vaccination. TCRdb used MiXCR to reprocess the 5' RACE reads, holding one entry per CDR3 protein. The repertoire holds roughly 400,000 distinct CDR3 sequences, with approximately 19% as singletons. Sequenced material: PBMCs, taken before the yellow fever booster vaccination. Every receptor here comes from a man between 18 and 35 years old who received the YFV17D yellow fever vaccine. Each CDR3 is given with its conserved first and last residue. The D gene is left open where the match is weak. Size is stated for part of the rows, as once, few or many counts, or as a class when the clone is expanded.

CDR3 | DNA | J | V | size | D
CASRLQGADGELFF | TGCGCCAGCAGGTTACAGGGGGCCGACGGGGAGCTGTTTTTT | TRBJ2-2 | TRBV5-1 | - | TRBD1
CASTRTGGRSGELFF | TGTGCCAGCACCCGCACAGGGGGCAGATCCGGGGAGCTGTTTTTT | TRBJ2-2 | TRBV2 | few | TRBD1
CASSTGTGDYGYTF | TGCGCCAGCAGCACCGGGACAGGGGACTATGGCTACACCTTC | TRBJ1-2 | TRBV5-1 | - | TRBD1
CASSILSDTQYF | TGTGCCAGCAGCATCCTGTCAGATACGCAGTATTTT | TRBJ2-3 | TRBV5-4 | - | -
CASSFEDRGLRETQYF | TGTGCCAGCAGCTTTGAGGACAGGGGATTACGAGAGACCCAGTACTTC | TRBJ2-5 | TRBV7-2 | - | TRBD1
CASSHSGANTGELFF | TGTGCCAGCAGCCATAGCGGGGCGAACACCGGGGAGCTGTTTTTT | TRBJ2-2 | TRBV7-3 | - | TRBD2
CASSLGGTPYEQYF | TGTGCCAGCAGCTTAGGGGGGACACCCTACGAGCAGTACTTC | TRBJ2-7 | TRBV11-2 | - | -
CASNKGPRTEYGYTF | TGTGCCAGCAATAAAGGGCCCCGGACAGAATATGGCTACACCTTC | TRBJ1-2 | TRBV6-1 | - | -
CSADRDSYGYTF | TGCAGCGCCGATCGCGACAGCTATGGCTACACCTTC | TRBJ1-2 | TRBV29-1 | few | -
CASSRTGQVYGYTF | TGTGCCAGCAGCAGAACCGGGCAAGTCTATGGCTACACCTTC | TRBJ1-2 | TRBV9 | few | -
CASSSVLWGEQYF | TGTGCCAGCAGTTCGGTGTTGTGGGGCGAGCAGTACTTC | TRBJ2-7 | TRBV6-2/TRBV6-3 | - | -
CASSDQNTRVTGELFF | TGTGCCAGCAGTGACCAAAACACGCGGGTCACCGGGGAGCTGTTTTTT | TRBJ2-2 | TRBV6-5 | - | -
CATTLDASYTDTQYF | TGTGCCACTACCCTGGATGCAAGCTACACAGATACGCAGTATTTT | TRBJ2-3 | TRBV11-2 | once | -
CASSLGQPLWQFF | TGTGCCAGCAGTTTGGGACAGCCGTTGTGGCAGTTCTTC | TRBJ2-1 | TRBV12-3/TRBV12-4 | many | TRBD1
CASRLAETQYF | TGTGCCAGCAGATTAGCAGAGACCCAGTACTTC | TRBJ2-5 | TRBV25-1 | - | -
CASSGTMDPYEQYF | TGTGCCAGCAGTGGAACGATGGATCCCTACGAGCAGTACTTC | TRBJ2-7 | TRBV6-5 | many | -
CASSPGAGGQYNEQFF | TGTGCCAGCAGCCCAGGCGCGGGGGGCCAATACAATGAGCAGTTCTTC | TRBJ2-1 | TRBV9 | many | TRBD2
CASSHGGAAEAFF | TGTGCCAGCAGTCACGGGGGGGCCGCAGAAGCTTTCTTT | TRBJ1-1 | TRBV12-3/TRBV12-4 | few | -
CAISLTSGGANTGELFF | TGTGCCATCAGCTTGACTAGCGGGGGAGCGAACACCGGGGAGCTGTTTTTT | TRBJ2-2 | TRBV10-3 | few | TRBD2
CASSNTGGTLNTEAFF | TGTGCCAGCAGTAACACAGGGGGCACCTTGAACACTGAAGCTTTCTTT | TRBJ1-1 | TRBV11-2 | few | TRBD1
CASSPSGISEQYF | TGTGCCAGCAGCCCGAGTGGTATTAGCGAGCAGTACTTC | TRBJ2-7 | TRBV9 | - | -
CASNRQGLNEQFF | TGCGCCAGCAACCGACAGGGGCTTAATGAGCAGTTCTTC | TRBJ2-1 | TRBV5-1 | - | TRBD1
CASSLGDSEAFF | TGCGCCAGCAGCTTGGGGGACAGCGAAGCTTTCTTT | TRBJ1-1 | TRBV5-1 | - | TRBD1
CASRQPGSSSYNEQFF | TGCGCCAGCAGACAACCCGGGTCTAGCTCCTACAATGAGCAGTTCTTC | TRBJ2-1 | TRBV5-1 | - | -
CASSRWTGAYEQYF | TGTGCCAGCAGCCGCTGGACAGGGGCTTACGAGCAGTACTTC | TRBJ2-7 | TRBV7-2 | few | TRBD1
CASSISHESQPQHF | TGTGCCAGCAGCATAAGCCACGAGAGTCAGCCCCAGCATTTT | TRBJ1-5 | TRBV5-5 | few | -
CASSLAGTSGYYNEQFF | TGTGCCAGCAGCTTAGCAGGTACTAGCGGGTACTACAATGAGCAGTTCTTC | TRBJ2-1 | TRBV7-9 | - | TRBD2
CSALHSKSVAFF | TGCAGTGCCTTACACTCAAAGTCGGTAGCTTTCTTT | TRBJ1-1 | TRBV20-1 | - | -
CASSQNFVGADNSPLHF | TGCGCCAGCAGCCAAAACTTTGTAGGGGCTGATAATTCACCCCTCCACTTT | TRBJ1-6 | TRBV4-3 | - | -